The 10 T cell receptor beta chains below come from one sample, sequenced in a study of T-cell reconstitution after alpha-beta-depleted transplantation in children. Unique molecular identifiers were incorporated during preparation of the TCRbeta library. TCRdb re-analysed the PCR reads in MiXCR, keeping a single row per CDR3 protein. The table has around 250,000 distinct CDR3 sequences, roughly 7.7% seen once. The specimen was PBMCs, mostly from graft donor cells, collected 180 days after TCRalphabeta/CD19-depleted stem cell transplant. Receptors originate from a male patient between 5 and 17 years old who had a stem cell transplant for acute lymphoblastic leukemia, so the T cells may come from the graft donor.

This clonotype was recorded many times. V gene TRBV4-2 combines with J gene TRBJ2-7; 9 bases agree with TRBD1. CDR1 is LGHNA and CDR2 is YNFKEQ in the germline V gene. J lost 3 bases, V lost 2 bases, and 8 bases had no gene match. This CDR3 spans 16 amino acids. The CDR3 DNA reads as TGTGCCAGCAGCCAACCCGGGACAGGGATAAACTACGAGCAGTACTTC. This codes for CASSQPGTGINYEQYF.

There are many counts of this clonotype. The gene calls are TRBV12-3 or TRBV12-4 and TRBJ2-1; D gene unclear. The CDR3 spans 15 residues. With 4 bases removed from V and 6 bases from J, the gap between germline ends came to 16 bases. CDR3 residues: CASSSQILMSNEQFF. The CDR3 bases are TGTGCCAGCAGTTCACAGATCTTAATGTCCAATGAGCAGTTCTTC.

This clonotype has ten or more counts. This chain's CDR3 is CASSKPGGYNEQFF. The CDR3 coding sequence is TGTGCCAGTAGTAAACCGGGGGGGTACAATGAGCAGTTCTTC. This rearrangement joins TRBV19 to TRBJ2-1; 8 bases are a match to TRBD2. V trimming: 4 bases; J trimming: 4 bases; junction bases outside the gene matches: 3. The CDR3 is made up of 14 amino acids. Germline V CDR1 and CDR2: LNHDA, SQIVND (reference sequence). Supplemented by reference TRBV19 and TRBJ2-1, the full variable domain reads DGGITQSPKYLFRKEGQNVTLSCEQNLNHDAMYWYRQDPGQGLRLIYYSQIVNDFQKGDIAEGYSVSREKKESFPLTVTSAQKNPTAFYLCASSKPGGYNEQFFGPGTRLTVL.

This clonotype has at least ten counts. The chain joins TRBV7-9 to TRBJ2-3, with 10 bases matching TRBD2. Per germline, CDR1 SEHNR and CDR2 FQNEAQ (reference sequence). Unmatched junction bases numbered 4, after V lost 4 bases and J lost 3 bases. CDR3 length: 15 residues. CDR3 DNA: TGTGCCAGCAGCTCGGGACTAGCGAGGACAGATACGCAGTATTTT. Its protein product is CASSSGLARTDTQYF. The variable domain in full, completed from reference TRBV7-9 and TRBJ2-3, reads DTGVSQNPRHKITKRGQNVTFRCDPISEHNRLYWYRQTLGQGPEFLTYFQNEAQLEKSRLLSDRFSAERPKGSFSTLEIQRTEQGDSAMYLCASSSGLARTDTQYFGPGTRLTVL.

This clonotype came up many times. The V call is TRBV20-1, the J call TRBJ1-5; unclear D gene. The V end was cut by 3 bases, the J end by 1 base, with 7 bases between. CDR1 and CDR2 (germline): DFQATT, SNEGSKA (reference sequence). The CDR3 extends over 13 amino acids. The CDR3 coding sequence is TGCAGTGCTAGGCGGGGAAGCAATCAGCCCCAGCATTTT. As protein: CSARRGSNQPQHF.

This clonotype has at least ten counts. CDR3 protein: CASSPGVGVNYEQYF. CDR3 coding DNA: TGTGCCAGCAGTCCTGGAGTGGGGGTCAACTACGAGCAGTACTTC. V gene TRBV6-5 combines with J gene TRBJ2-7, with D perhaps matching TRBD1 or TRBD2 (5 bases each). This CDR3 comprises 15 residues. Trimming took off 5 bases at V and 3 bases at J, with 17 bases between the two ends. The germline V gene has CDR1 MNHEY and CDR2 SVGAGI.

This clonotype was observed at least ten times. The genes are TRBV12-3 or TRBV12-4 and TRBJ1-4; 9 bases match TRBD1. V shed 5 bases and J 7 bases; nucleotides not matched to a gene: 5. The CDR3 runs to 14 residues. The CDR3 region has the DNA TGTGCCAGCAGTCCCGGACAGGGGAGTGAAAAACTGTTTTTT. It yields the protein CASSPGQGSEKLFF.

A note on this clonotype: A much larger clone sits a single nucleotide away, making a read error possible. The J gene is TRBJ2-5, the V gene TRBV9; tentatively, D is TRBD1 or TRBD2 (5 bases each). The CDR3 runs to 14 residues. V was cut by 1 base and J by 7 bases, with 14 bases left in between. CDR1 and CDR2 from the germline V gene are SGDLS and YYNGEE. As DNA, the CDR3 is TGTGCCAGCAGCGTAAATGCCGGGGCAGGGACCCAGTACTTC. This gives the protein CASSVNAGAGTQYF. The full variable domain, in which reference TRBV9 and TRBJ2-5 provide the parts outside the CDR3, is DSGVTQTPKHLITATGQRVTLRCSPRSGDLSVYWYQQSLDQGLQFLIQYYNGEERAKGNILERFSAQQFPDLHSELNLSSLELGDSALYFCASSVNAGAGTQYFGPGTRLLVL.

This clonotype was seen ten or more times. This rearrangement joins TRBV7-9 to TRBJ2-7; D is unclear. Germline values: CDR1 SEHNR, CDR2 FQNEAQ (reference sequence). There are 11 residues in the CDR3. V gave up 3 bases and J gave up 7 bases, with 7 bases separating them. CDR3 in amino acids: CASSFSVEQYF. The CDR3 DNA sequence: TGTGCCAGCAGCTTTTCCGTAGAGCAGTACTTC.

The CDR3, as DNA: TGCGCCAGCAGCCAAGCGGGGAGGGGGCGAAACACTGAAGCTTTCTTT. As protein: CASSQAGRGRNTEAFF. V is TRBV4-3 and J is TRBJ1-1; TRBD1 agrees at 7 bases. The CDR3 runs 16 residues. Germline V gene data show CDR1 as LGHNA and CDR2 as YSLEER. V lost 1 base to trimming and J lost 2 bases; unmatched junction nucleotides: 7.